This TCR beta chain originates from a study of CD8+CD57+ T cells in acquired aplastic anemia. This CDR3 is built from 15 residues. Germline CDR1 is KGHDR and CDR2 is SFDVKD. The V gene end was trimmed by 8 bases and the J gene end by 2 bases; junction bases not matched to a gene: 6. TCR beta VDJ and CDR3 profiles were obtained from a genomic DNA template. TCRdb reprocessed the reads with MiXCR, giving one entry per CDR3 protein. This repertoire shows 150,000 to 200,000 distinct CDR3 sequences, less than 60% found once; its top ten account for under 2%. This clonotype was seen at least ten times. All sequencing subjects had displayed CD8+CD57+ cell expansion on flow cytometry. No therapy was given to patients before blood sampling.

The sequence came from a human donor with aplastic anemia. The sequencing sample was made of sorted CD4+, CD8+, or CD8+CD57+ T cells (not recorded which) from PBMCs. This rearrangement joins TRBV24-1 to TRBJ1-5, with 9 nucleotides matching TRBD1. The CDR3 DNA reads TGTGCCACCACTAAAGACAGGGGGTGCAATCAGCCCCAGCATTTT. Amino acids: CATTKDRGCNQPQHF.